This entry is about one TCR beta chain. After isolation, RNA underwent reverse transcription to generate cDNA as the sequencing template. This table comes from immunoSEQ multiplex PCR, and its TCRdb copy is limited to in-frame clones, with some not included. The sample holds over 150,000 clones, about 53% seen once. Germline assignment: CDR1 MNHEY and CDR2 SMNVEV (reference sequence). The CDR3 extends over 15 amino acids. V gave up 5 bases and J gave up 3 bases; unmatched junction bases: 6. This specimen belongs to a study of CD8+ T cells in alopecia areata. Indicated treatment: oral pan-JAK inhibitor, 5-10 mg twice daily.

The receptor was derived from a human donor with alopecia areata. The sample was CD8+ T cells sorted from blood, taken at week 24, from a patient treated with tofacitinib. The chain links TRBV27 to TRBJ2-7; TRBD2 aligns across 11 bases. The CDR3 reads CASSISGGGFYEQYF. CDR3 bases: TGTGCCAGCAGTATTAGCGGGGGGGGCTTCTACGAGCAGTACTTC.